The sequence of this T cell receptor beta chain was determined in a study of T-cell memory formation after mild COVID-19. After 5'RACE with constant-segment primers, TCR alpha and TCR beta cDNA libraries carrying sample barcodes and UMIs were obtained. TCRdb reprocessed the 5' RACE reads with MiXCR, giving one entry per CDR3 protein. The repertoire has some 150,000 distinct CDR3 sequences, 15% to 20% of them found once; the top ten carry under 2.5%. Germline CDR1 is SGHTA and CDR2 is FQGNSA. CDR3 length: 16 amino acids. After removal of 3 bases from V and 6 bases from J, the junction contained 9 bases not matched to a gene. This clonotype has only a few counts.

This rearrangement joins TRBV7-2 to TRBJ2-7, with TRBD2 matching 12 bases. The material sequenced was PBMCs or a T cell subset sorted from them (not recorded which). The clonotype originates from an adult woman who had mild COVID-19 (a few samples of this study predate the infection). Cell type and time point are not known. This chain's CDR3 is CASSLSWTSGKVEQYF. The DNA of the CDR3 is TGTGCCAGCAGCTTGTCCTGGACTAGCGGGAAGGTCGAGCAGTACTTC.